This T cell receptor (beta chain) appears in the sequencing data of a study of T cell repertoires in cytomegalovirus infection. Whole-study context: Public signatures in TCR beta pointed to CMV infection and matching HLA type. General study results and limits: Using cumulative public TCR beta family frequency, the authors identified those who carried CMV together with the relevant HLA.

This clonotype was detected ten times or more. Its antigen is unknown. One entry per CDR3 protein, called by TCRdb with MiXCR from the reads. The data hold hundreds of thousands of distinct CDR3 sequences, with around 6.2% observed a single time. The V end lost 0 bases, the J end lost 11 bases, and 17 bases lay between the germline ends. This CDR3 region has 14 residues. From germline, CDR1 is SGHRS and CDR2 YFSETQ. Sequenced: PBMCs. V gene TRBV5-1 combines with J gene TRBJ1-1, with a possible D match to TRBD1 (5 bases). The sequence was obtained from a human donor in good health (CMV status not recorded). Some clones in this sample may be carry-over from other donors' samples. The CDR3 bases are TGCGCCAGCAGCTTGGAGGGGCGGTCCCTTGATGCTTTCTTT. Encoded protein: CASSLEGRSLDAFF.